What follows is one T cell receptor (beta chain) and its context. Libraries were prepared by immunoSEQ multiplex PCR; TCRdb keeps only in-frame clonotypes and omits some of them. Here the sample spans roughly 100,000 clones, 86% being singletons. The data belong to a study of cytomegalovirus exposure and HLA in healthy donors. V was pared by 4 bases and J by 5 bases, with 6 bases of the junction left unmatched. The CDR3 totals 14 residues. Germline V gene sequence: CDR1 SGHTS, CDR2 YDEGEE. The sequence derives from a woman between 18 and 29 years old in good health and CMV-seropositive. This chain joins TRBV5-8 and TRBJ1-5, with 7 bases lining up with TRBD1. Sample: PBMCs. CDR3 DNA sequence: TGTGCCAGCAGCCCCGGACAGGCAGATCAGCCCCAGCATTTT. Translation gives CASSPGQADQPQHF.